This T cell receptor (delta chain) emerged from a study of γδ T cells in repeated Plasmodium falciparum infection. Findings and limits, study-wide: Waves of new clonotype selection appeared after repeated controlled infections in Vdelta2-negative, largely Vdelta1+, gammadelta T cells.

Gammadelta T cells were flow-sorted from PBMC into Vgamma9/Vdelta2+ and Vdelta2-negative populations for bulk analysis. J gave up 1 base and V 3 bases, and 9 bases lay outside the gene matches. Germline CDR1 reads TSWWSYY; CDR2 reads QGS. The CDR3 has 17 amino acids. A word on this clone: Its target is unknown. This DNA's translation and the protein TCRdb lists, from a much larger clone, do not match at residue 7, likely due to a read error; the protein shown is translated from the DNA.

TCRdb applied CATT to the multiplex PCR reads for clone calling. The sample holds about 89,000 delta-chain clones, over 1.3% seen once. The chain employs TRDV1 and TRDJ1, with 9 bases matching TRDD3. TCRdb supplies no J gene; here it was assigned by aligning the nucleotide sequence to germline. The receptor was derived from a pool of human donors (malaria-infected and uninfected, not separated). Sample: gamma-delta T cells from blood. CDR3 sequence: CALGDIPGGFLTDKLIF. CDR3 coding DNA: TGTGCTCTTGGGGACATCCCTGGGGGATTCCTCACCGATAAACTCATCTTT.